The clone carrying this T cell receptor beta chain was recorded once. The CDR3 loop spans 13 amino acids. Germline CDR1 reads SGHAT; CDR2 reads FQNNGV. V was pared by 2 bases and J by 8 bases, with 10 bases between. This sample is part of a study of identifying expanded T cells in peripheral blood. Sequencing was performed with immunoSEQ multiplex PCR; in TCRdb, only in-frame clones are kept and a portion is missing. The sample consists of under 100,000 clones, about 88% of them appearing once. What was sequenced was blood. The V and J genes are TRBV11-2 and TRBJ1-3; D gene ambiguous. The source of this sequence is a person between 18 and 75 years old in good health. The chain's CDR3 is CASSLLGLDTIYF. Here the CDR3 DNA reads TGTGCCAGCAGCTTACTTGGGTTGGACACCATATATTTT.